The 17 T cell receptor beta chains below come from one sample, sequenced in a study of beta chain features in type 1 diabetes (dated by TCRdb to between 2017 and 2018). The library relied on the immunoSEQ multiplex PCR assay. The High Capacity cDNA Reverse Transcription Kit was used to reverse transcribe all of the isolated RNA, meaning that expressed TCRB transcripts were what got sequenced. Sourced from immuneACCESS, this table was stored by TCRdb with only in-frame sequences that have V and J called. A share of the clones is absent; for the studies checked, an unresolved V gene accounts for under half, and the remainder has no known explanation. The sample profile shows some 180,000 clones; 10% to 15% of them were found once. Jointly, the top ten make up about 0.58% of the sample. The source material was central memory CD4+ T cells from blood. The receptors come from a woman younger than 35 in good health.

This clone was counted between two and nine times. The chain combines TRBV11-2 with TRBJ2-7, with 9 positions matching TRBD2. Germline assignment: CDR1 SGHAT and CDR2 FQNNGV. Trimming removed 4 bases from V and 6 bases from J; junction bases left unmatched: 13. The CDR3 totals 16 residues. CDR3 nucleotides: TGTGCCAGCAGCTCTCCCTCCGGGACTAGCACTGGCGAGCAGTACTTC. Its translation: CASSSPSGTSTGEQYF.

This clone was observed a few times. The chain recombines TRBV6-6 with TRBJ2-6; 9 bases align to TRBD1. Trimming cost V 6 bases and J 0 bases; bases outside gene matches: 3. CDR3 length: 16 residues. CDR1 is MNHNY and CDR2 is SVGAGI in the germline V gene (reference sequence). CDR3 coding DNA: TGTGCCAGCAGGGGACAGGGCCTCTCTGGGGCCAACGTCCTGACTTTC. It encodes CASRGQGLSGANVLTF.

The chain links TRBV28 to TRBJ1-5; D remains unclear. Between the trimmed V and J ends, which lost 1 base and 7 bases, there was a span of 8 bases. Germline CDR1 and CDR2: MDHEN and SYDVKM. This CDR3 comprises 13 residues. The CDR3 nucleotides are TGTGCCAGCAGTTTATTAACTGTCCAGCCCCAGCATTTT. As protein: CASSLLTVQPQHF.

This clone was observed a few times. This sequence joins TRBV29-1 and TRBJ2-3; 9 bases are a match to TRBD2. Germline V gene lookup returns CDR1 SQVTM and CDR2 ANQGSEA. This CDR3 has 15 residues. The V segment lost 8 bases and the J segment 2 bases; nucleotides outside the gene matches: 11. CDR3 residues: CSPKGLAGATDTQYF. Here the CDR3 DNA reads TGCAGCCCCAAGGGATTAGCGGGAGCCACAGATACGCAGTATTTT.

This clone was picked up a small number of times. This chain connects TRBV11-2 to TRBJ2-7, with 10 bases aligning to TRBD1. The CDR3 covers 13 residues. The germline CDR1 and CDR2 sequences are SGHAT and FQNNGV. CDR3 region: CAWGTGDDYEQYF. CDR3 coding DNA: TGTGCGTGGGGGACAGGGGACGACTACGAGCAGTACTTC.

This clone showed up just a few times. This chain links TRBV5-1 with TRBJ2-5, with 8 bases lining up with TRBD2. The CDR3 spans 15 residues. V gave up 2 bases and J gave up 5 bases; unmatched junction bases: 8. Germline V gene data show CDR1 as SGHRS and CDR2 as YFSETQ. This CDR3 reads CASSFGAGEAETQYF. The DNA of the CDR3 is TGCGCCAGCAGCTTCGGAGCGGGAGAAGCGGAGACCCAGTACTTC.

The chain employs TRBV6-5 and TRBJ1-5; 7 nucleotides line up with TRBD1. V lost 2 bases and J lost 1; bases outside the gene matches: 5. The CDR3 consists of 16 residues. Germline lookup yields CDR1 MNHEY and CDR2 SVGAGI. Here the CDR3 reads CASSYRTGHSNQPQHF. CDR3 coding DNA: TGTGCCAGCAGTTACCGGACAGGACACAGCAATCAGCCCCAGCATTTT.

This clone was detected only a few times. The chain has TRBV10-2 and TRBJ2-2; 11 positions match TRBD2. The V segment lost 6 bases and the J segment 3 bases; nucleotides outside the gene matches: 6. Germline loops: CDR1 WSHSY, CDR2 SAAADI. The CDR3 loop spans 16 amino acids. CDR3 in amino acids: CASRDVAGGDTGELFF. The CDR3 DNA reads TGCGCCAGCAGAGACGTAGCGGGAGGGGACACCGGGGAGCTGTTTTTT.

V and J are TRBV7-8 and TRBJ2-6; 15 positions agree with TRBD2. V shed 6 bases, J shed 8 bases, and the junction held 20 bases outside the gene matches. Germline V gene sequence: CDR1 SGHVS, CDR2 FQNEAQ. The CDR3 loop spans 21 amino acids. CDR3 sequence: CASRRTTAGLAGGAETNVLTF. The CDR3 DNA follows: TGTGCCAGCAGGCGGACTACTGCGGGACTAGCGGGAGGTGCTGAGACCAACGTCCTGACTTTC. Supplemented by reference TRBV7-8 and TRBJ2-6, the full variable domain reads GAGVSQSPRYKVAKRGQDVALRCDPISGHVSLFWYQQALGQGPEFLTYFQNEAQLDKSGLPSDRFFAERPEGSVSTLKIQRTQQEDSAVYLCASRRTTAGLAGGAETNVLTFGAGSRLTVL.

Worth noting for this clone: This sample includes further DNA sequences coding for the same CDR3. The chain recombines TRBV29-1 with TRBJ2-3, with D perhaps matching TRBD2 (6 bases). The germline V and J ends were trimmed by 6 bases and 4 bases, with 17 bases remaining between them. The CDR3 covers 14 residues. The germline CDR1 and CDR2 sequences are SQVTM and ANQGSEA. CDR3 sequence: CSVGTPGGADTQYF. The CDR3 DNA is TGCAGCGTGGGGACTCCTGGAGGGGCAGATACGCAGTATTTT.

The chain carries TRBV18 and TRBJ2-5; the D is unclear. Trimming shortened V by 3 bases and J by 4 bases, and 6 bases separated the two germline ends. Germline loops: CDR1 KGHSH, CDR2 LQKENI. The CDR3 covers 12 residues. The CDR3 is CASSPFGETQYF. The CDR3 DNA reads TGTGCCAGCTCACCGTTCGGAGAGACCCAGTACTTC.

This clone turned up a few times. The chain has TRBV28 and TRBJ2-5; 7 positions match TRBD2. The CDR3 consists of 14 residues. Trimming took 3 bases from V and 5 from J; bases not matched to a gene: 6. CDR1 MDHEN and CDR2 SYDVKM come from the germline V gene. CDR3 amino acids: CASSFPGGSETQYF. The CDR3 nucleotides are TGTGCCAGCAGTTTCCCCGGGGGGTCGGAGACCCAGTACTTC.

The rearrangement joins TRBV28 to TRBJ2-1; 7 positions match TRBD2. Unmatched junction bases numbered 3, after V lost 2 bases and J lost 5 bases. The germline V gene has CDR1 MDHEN and CDR2 SYDVKM. The CDR3 length is 14 residues. CDR3 sequence reads: CASSLPGRHNEQFF. The CDR3 DNA reads as TGTGCCAGCAGTTTACCCGGGAGGCACAATGAGCAGTTCTTC.

This chain links TRBV27 with TRBJ2-3; no clear D gene. The V end was cut by 3 bases, the J end by 5 bases, with 3 bases between. Per the germline V gene, CDR1 is MNHEY and CDR2 is SMNVEV (reference sequence). This CDR3 is 11 amino acids long. Here the CDR3 DNA reads TGTGCCAGCAGTTTTAGAGATACGCAGTATTTT. This codes for CASSFRDTQYF.

The V call is TRBV7-2, the J call TRBJ1-1, with TRBD1 matching over 9 bases. V gave up 1 base and J gave up 10 bases; unmatched junction bases: 4. This CDR3 contains 13 residues. The germline V gene encodes CDR1 SGHTA and CDR2 FQGNSA. CDR3 bases: TGTGCCAGCAGCTTAGTCCCGGGACAGGGAGCTTTCTTT. Its protein is CASSLVPGQGAFF.

The sample holds a few counts of this clone. V is TRBV2 and J is TRBJ2-1; 10 nucleotides line up with TRBD2. CDR1 and CDR2 from the germline V gene are SNHLY and FYNNEI. The CDR3 spans 14 residues. V shed 4 bases and J 5 bases; nucleotides not matched to a gene: 2. The CDR3 protein is CASSVSGGNNEQFF. The CDR3 DNA sequence: TGTGCCAGCAGTGTTAGCGGGGGGAACAATGAGCAGTTCTTC.

The genes are TRBV30 and TRBJ2-3; 10 positions match TRBD2. Germline V gene data show CDR1 as GTSNPN and CDR2 as SVGIG (reference sequence). V was pared by 0 bases and J by 4 bases, with 7 bases of the junction left unmatched. There are 16 residues in the CDR3. CDR3 residues: CAWSVASGSLADTQYF. CDR3 DNA: TGTGCCTGGAGTGTGGCTAGCGGGAGTTTGGCAGATACGCAGTATTTT. Combining the CDR3 with reference TRBV30 and TRBJ2-3 gives the whole variable domain SQTIHQWPATLVQPVGSPLSLECTVEGTSNPNLYWYRQAAGRGLQLLFYSVGIGQISSEVPQNLSASRPQDRQFILSSKKLLLSDSGFYLCAWSVASGSLADTQYFGPGTRLTVL.